This record concerns one T cell receptor beta chain sequence. The data derive from a study of T cell changes during pregnancy in multiple sclerosis. The table came from immunoSEQ multiplex PCR; TCRdb's copy has only in-frame clones and leaves some out. The data show about 94,000 clones, approximately 94% seen once. This TCR was recovered from a female donor with multiple sclerosis, enrolled in a pregnancy study. The source was peripheral blood, collected after pregnancy.

CDR3 DNA: TGTGCCAGCAGGTCCGGGACAGGGGGGCAAGGCTACACCTTC. Translating gives CASRSGTGGQGYTF. The chain links TRBV6-5 to TRBJ1-2; 11 bases match TRBD1. The germline CDR1 and CDR2 sequences are MNHEY and SVGAGI. This CDR3 region has 14 residues. J gave up 8 bases and V 6 bases, and 8 bases lay outside the gene matches.